The clone carrying this T cell receptor (beta chain) has just one count. Its antigen remains unknown. The sample comes from a study of T cell clones after liver transplantation. Sequencing of dividing CFSE-low cells from the MLR defined alloreactive TCRbeta sequences. Some clones are missing from TCRdb's copy, which holds only in-frame ones; the method was immunoSEQ multiplex PCR. The data hold some 5,000 clones, with about 30% observed a single time. Sample: CD4+ T cells from cultured PBMCs. The receptor was derived from a human patient who received a liver transplant. A subset of T cells may come from the graft donor.

CDR3 DNA sequence: TGCGCCAGCAGCGTCGGACAGCGAAACACCATATATTTT. It yields the protein CASSVGQRNTIYF. The chain uses TRBV5-1 and TRBJ1-3; perhaps TRBD1 as D (6 bases). This CDR3 contains 13 residues. The germline V and J ends were trimmed by 4 bases and 5 bases, with 10 bases remaining between them. The germline V gene encodes CDR1 SGHRS and CDR2 YFSETQ.